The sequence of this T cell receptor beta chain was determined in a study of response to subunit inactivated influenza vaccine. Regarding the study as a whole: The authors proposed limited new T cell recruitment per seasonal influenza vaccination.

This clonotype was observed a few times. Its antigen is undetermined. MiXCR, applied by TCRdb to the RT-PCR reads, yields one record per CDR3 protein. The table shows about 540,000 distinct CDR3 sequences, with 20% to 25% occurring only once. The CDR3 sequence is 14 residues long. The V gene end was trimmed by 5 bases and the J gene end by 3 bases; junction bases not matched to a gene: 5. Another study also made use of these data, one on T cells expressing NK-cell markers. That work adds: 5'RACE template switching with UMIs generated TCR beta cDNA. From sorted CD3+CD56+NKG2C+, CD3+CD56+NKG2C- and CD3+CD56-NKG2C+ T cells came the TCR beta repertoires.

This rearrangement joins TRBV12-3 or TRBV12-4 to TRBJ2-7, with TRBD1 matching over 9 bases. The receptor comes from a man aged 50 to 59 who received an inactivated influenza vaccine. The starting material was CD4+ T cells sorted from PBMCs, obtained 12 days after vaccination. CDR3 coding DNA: TGTGCCAGCAGTCCGACAGGGGGGTACTACGAGCAGTACTTC. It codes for CASSPTGGYYEQYF.